Below, 18 T cell receptor beta chains from the same sample are listed, as sequenced in a study of beta chain features in type 1 diabetes. As every portion of the isolated RNA was reverse transcribed, the sequencing read expressed TCRB transcripts. Clones were sequenced by immunoSEQ multiplex PCR, and TCRdb holds only the in-frame ones, with some missing. The sample has fewer than 350,000 clones, about 15% seen once. Their specific antigens are unknown. Points from the study as a whole: Among patients with Type 1 diabetes, TCRB CDR3s were moderately but significantly shorter in every one of the four CD4+ subsets.

Sample: naive CD4+ T cells from blood. These receptor sequences come from a man aged 18 to 30 with type 1 diabetes.

The chain carries TRBV7-2 and TRBJ2-4; TRBD1 might be the D (6 bases). Between the trimmed V and J ends, which lost 3 bases and 3 bases, there was a span of 15 bases. This CDR3 has 16 amino acids. Germline loops: CDR1 SGHTA, CDR2 FQGNSA. CDR3 nucleotides: TGTGCCAGCAGCTTCCGCAGGGGCAAGGACAAAAACATTCAGTACTTC. Protein: CASSFRRGKDKNIQYF.

CDR3 sequence: CASSVSGTEDYEQYF. The CDR3 DNA reads TGTGCCAGCAGCGTATCCGGGACAGAAGACTACGAGCAGTACTTC. V usage is TRBV5-6 and J usage is TRBJ2-7, with TRBD1 matching over 7 bases. V gave up 4 bases and J gave up 3 bases; unmatched junction bases: 10. This CDR3 contains 15 residues. Per germline, CDR1 SGHDT and CDR2 YYEEEE.

The rearrangement links TRBV7-9 to TRBJ2-7; D is undetermined. The CDR3 runs to 14 residues. Per germline, CDR1 SEHNR and CDR2 FQNEAQ (reference sequence). The V and J ends lost 2 bases and 6 bases respectively, with 14 bases between them. The CDR3 spells CASSLKGGPGEQYF. In DNA form, the CDR3 reads TGTGCCAGCAGCTTAAAAGGTGGGCCCGGCGAGCAGTACTTC.

This clone was recorded a few times. The chain recombines TRBV30 with TRBJ2-2, with 9 bases that match TRBD2. V lost 2 bases to trimming and J lost 7 bases; unmatched junction nucleotides: 8. The CDR3 extends over 15 amino acids. Germline-derived CDR1 and CDR2 are GTSNPN and SVGIG (reference sequence). As DNA, the CDR3 is TGTGCCTGGAGTCTCTTAGCGGGAGCTGTCGGGGAGCTGTTTTTT. Amino acid sequence: CAWSLLAGAVGELFF.

This clone was seen a handful of times. J is TRBJ1-5 and V is TRBV4-1; D is unclear. This CDR3 comprises 15 residues. CDR1 is MGHRA and CDR2 is YSYEKL in the germline V gene. The V and J ends lost 0 bases and 9 bases respectively, with 15 bases between them. The CDR3 DNA follows: TGCGCCAGCAGCCAAGAATCTCAGGCCGCATCGCCCCAGCATTTT. Translating gives CASSQESQAASPQHF.

Only a few counts were recorded for this clone. The chain employs TRBV30 and TRBJ1-2; 10 bases line up with TRBD1. Trimming at V came to 3 bases and at J to 7 bases, leaving 5 bases not matched to a gene. The CDR3 runs to 13 residues. The germline CDR1 and CDR2 sequences are GTSNPN and SVGIG (reference sequence). CDR3 loop: CAWSPTGGGGYTF. CDR3 DNA: TGTGCCTGGAGCCCGACAGGGGGCGGTGGCTACACCTTC.

The chain has TRBV29-1 and TRBJ2-7, with no clear D. V lost 4 bases and J lost 1, with 11 bases in between. CDR3 length equals 13 residues. The V gene's germline CDR1 is SQVTM and CDR2 ANQGSEA. This chain's CDR3 is CSVAQPLSYEQYF. The CDR3 bases are TGCAGCGTTGCACAGCCGTTATCCTACGAGCAGTACTTC.

This clone was detected a few times. The chain joins TRBV18 to TRBJ1-2, with D possibly matching TRBD1 (5 bases). The V end lost 0 bases, the J end lost 0 bases, and 11 bases lay between the germline ends. CDR3 length: 16 amino acids. Germline V gives CDR1 KGHSH, CDR2 LQKENI. CDR3 sequence (DNA): TGTGCCAGCTCACCACCGCTCAGGGCATCTAACTATGGCTACACCTTC. Protein product: CASSPPLRASNYGYTF.

This chain joins TRBV4-1 and TRBJ2-2; D is undetermined. V was shortened by 4 bases and J by 1 base, with 19 bases between the two germline ends. Germline lookup yields CDR1 MGHRA and CDR2 YSYEKL. The CDR3 contains 18 residues. The CDR3 nucleotides read TGCGCCAGCAGCCCCTCCTGGAGTACGAGTTGGAACACCGGGGAGCTGTTTTTT. Its protein product is CASSPSWSTSWNTGELFF.

The rearrangement joins TRBV5-3 to TRBJ1-5; possible D gene TRBD1, 6 bases. TRBV5-3 is an ORF, and what it does is uncertain. V lost 4 bases and J lost 6, with 17 bases in between. The CDR3 spans 15 residues. CDR3 sequence: CARSPSDSAAQPQHF. CDR3 coding DNA: TGTGCCAGAAGCCCTTCGGACAGTGCCGCTCAGCCCCAGCATTTT.

This clone was seen a handful of times. The gene calls are TRBV15 and TRBJ1-2; 11 bases map to TRBD1. Germline V gene sequence: CDR1 LNHNV, CDR2 YYDKDF (reference sequence). Trimming cost V 5 bases and J 6 bases; bases outside gene matches: 5. The length of the CDR3 is 14 residues. CDR3 nucleotide sequence: TGTGCCACCAGCGACTGGACAGGGGGCAATGGCTACACCTTC. This gives the protein CATSDWTGGNGYTF.

This sequence joins TRBV30 and TRBJ1-2, with TRBD1 identical over 7 bases. Germline CDR1 reads GTSNPN; CDR2 reads SVGIG (reference sequence). V was clipped by 4 bases and J by 5 bases; unmatched bases: 13. The length of the CDR3 is 15 residues. CDR3 DNA sequence: TGTGCCTGGATTCCCCAGGGGGGCGGACTATATGGCTACACCTTC. It translates to CAWIPQGGGLYGYTF.

The chain uses TRBV5-1 and TRBJ2-5; D unclear. The CDR3 spans 14 residues. Germline-derived CDR1 and CDR2 are SGHRS and YFSETQ. V lost 0 bases and J lost 2, with 8 bases in between. DNA of the CDR3: TGCGCCAGCAGCTTGGGGCAACCTCAAGAGACCCAGTACTTC. Translation: CASSLGQPQETQYF.

This clone occurred a few times. The genes are TRBV25-1 and TRBJ2-7; TRBD1 is a possible D gene (6 bases). The CDR3 covers 13 residues. Germline V CDR1 and CDR2: MGHDK, SYGVNS. The V and J ends lost 6 bases and 5 bases respectively, with 14 bases between them. In DNA, the CDR3 is TGTGCCAGCAGCGAGACAGGCCCCCACGAGCAGTACTTC. As protein: CASSETGPHEQYF.

The V and J genes are TRBV5-5 and TRBJ1-5, with 9 nucleotides matching TRBD1. CDR3 length: 15 residues. Germline CDR1 SGHKS, CDR2 YYEKEE (reference sequence). J gave up 5 bases and V 2 bases, and 5 bases lay outside the gene matches. CDR3 in amino acids: CASSFGQGRDQPQHF. The CDR3 nucleotides are TGTGCCAGCAGCTTCGGACAGGGGAGAGATCAGCCCCAGCATTTT.

The V and J genes are TRBV7-2 and TRBJ2-7; D not certain. Germline assignment: CDR1 SGHTA and CDR2 FQGNSA. V lost 1 base, J lost 6 bases, and 7 bases lay in between. This CDR3 spans 12 amino acids. CDR3 loop: CASSLVRVEQYF. CDR3 in DNA: TGTGCCAGCAGCTTAGTCCGGGTCGAGCAGTACTTC. Looking up the rest from reference TRBV7-2 and TRBJ2-7 gives the full variable domain: GAGVSQSPSNKVTEKGKDVELRCDPISGHTALYWYRQSLGQGLEFLIYFQGNSAPDKSGLPSDRFSAERTGGSVSTLTIQRTQQEDSAVYLCASSLVRVEQYFGPGTRLTVT.

The V and J genes are TRBV29-1 and TRBJ2-3, with TRBD1 as a possible D gene (5 bases). From germline, CDR1 is SQVTM and CDR2 ANQGSEA. Trimming left V 8 bases short and J 0 bases short, with 15 bases between. This CDR3 is built from 14 residues. CDR3 sequence reads: CSLRWAGSTDTQYF. The CDR3 region has the DNA TGCAGCTTAAGGTGGGCAGGGAGCACAGATACGCAGTATTTT.

The CDR3 region has the DNA TGTGCCAGCAGCATGGGACTAGCGGGAGTAGATGAGCAGTTCTTC. Residues: CASSMGLAGVDEQFF. This sequence joins TRBV9 and TRBJ2-1; 14 positions match TRBD2. In germline, CDR1 is SGDLS, CDR2 YYNGEE. The CDR3 sequence is 15 residues long. The ends lost 4 bases at V and 8 bases at J; junction bases unmatched: 5.